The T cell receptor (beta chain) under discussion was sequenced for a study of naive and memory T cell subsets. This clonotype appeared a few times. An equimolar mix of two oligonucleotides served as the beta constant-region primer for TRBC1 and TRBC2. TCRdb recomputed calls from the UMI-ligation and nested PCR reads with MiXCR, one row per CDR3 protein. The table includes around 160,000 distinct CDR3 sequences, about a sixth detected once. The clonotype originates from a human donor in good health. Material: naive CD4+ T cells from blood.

CDR3 in DNA: TGTGCCACCAGTTCTTCAGGGGGCATATCTGGAAACACCATATATTTT. Its translation is CATSSSGGISGNTIYF. V and J are TRBV24-1 and TRBJ1-3; 8 nucleotides align to TRBD1. Germline CDR1 KGHDR, CDR2 SFDVKD. The CDR3 is 16 amino acids. V shed 6 bases and J 1 base; nucleotides not matched to a gene: 7.